This TCR beta chain is drawn from a study of cytomegalovirus exposure and HLA in healthy donors. With 5 bases clipped from V and 2 bases from J, the junction kept 8 bases outside the gene matches. The CDR3 contains 16 residues. The germline gives CDR1 SEHNR, CDR2 FQNEAQ (reference sequence). Primers for the PCR totalled 60 Vbeta and 13 Jbeta. The assay was immunoSEQ multiplex PCR, and TCRdb's table has in-frame clones only and misses some. In total, the table holds tens of thousands of clones. The receptor was derived from a female donor in good health and CMV-seropositive. Sequenced sample: PBMCs. The rearrangement uses TRBV7-9 and TRBJ2-1; TRBD2 agrees at 8 bases. CDR3 nucleotide sequence: TGTGCCAGCAGCCCCGGGGGTAGCGGGGCCTACAATGAGCAGTTCTTC. It translates to CASSPGGSGAYNEQFF.